This entry lists 20 T cell receptor beta chains sequenced from one sample in a study of blood T cell repertoires in COVID-19. Data came from immunoSEQ multiplex PCR; TCRdb stores just in-frame clones and leaves some out. The data show over 90,000 clones, with approximately 88% seen just once and roughly 4.4% held by the top ten. Input material: peripheral blood. The receptor set was obtained from a human donor in a cohort sampled during active COVID-19.

CDR3 bases: TGCGCCAGCAGCATGGGACAGGGGCCAGATACGCAGTATTTT. Translating gives CASSMGQGPDTQYF. V is TRBV5-1 and J is TRBJ2-3; 10 bases match TRBD1. From germline, CDR1 is SGHRS and CDR2 YFSETQ. The V gene end was trimmed by 4 bases and the J gene end by 4 bases; junction bases not matched to a gene: 3. This CDR3 is 14 amino acids long.

This rearrangement joins TRBV28 to TRBJ2-2; no definite D call. Germline-derived CDR1 and CDR2 are MDHEN and SYDVKM. The CDR3 extends over 12 amino acids. V was pared by 8 bases and J by 0 bases, with 4 bases between. CDR3 region: CASFTNTGELFF. Here the CDR3 DNA reads TGTGCCAGCTTTACGAACACCGGGGAGCTGTTTTTT.

The chain employs TRBV3-1 (or the pseudogene TRBV3-2) and TRBJ1-2, with TRBD1 identical over 8 bases. The CDR3 sequence is 13 residues long. Germline V lookup: CDR1 LGHDT, CDR2 YNNKEL (reference sequence). V was pared by 5 bases and J by 7 bases, with 6 bases of the junction left unmatched. CDR3 residues: CASSSRTGIGYTF. The CDR3, as DNA: TGTGCCAGCAGCTCTCGGACAGGGATTGGCTACACCTTC.

This chain's CDR3 is CASIQGSAFF. The CDR3 coding sequence is TGTGCCAGCATACAGGGGAGTGCTTTCTTT. This chain links TRBV28 with TRBJ1-1; 7 positions agree with TRBD1. Germline CDR1 is MDHEN and CDR2 is SYDVKM. The V segment lost 7 bases and the J segment 11 bases; nucleotides outside the gene matches: 4. The CDR3 loop spans 10 amino acids.

The gene calls are TRBV6-5 and TRBJ2-2; TRBD2 might be the D (6 bases). The V gene lost 6 bases and the J gene lost 0 bases, with 8 bases spanning the gap. CDR1 is MNHEY, CDR2 SVGAGI, per germline. The CDR3 consists of 14 residues. This CDR3 reads CASRGGTNTGELFF. Here the CDR3 DNA reads TGTGCCAGCAGGGGAGGAACGAACACCGGGGAGCTGTTTTTT.

V gene TRBV6-2 or TRBV6-3 combines with J gene TRBJ2-7; 9 positions match TRBD2. V shed 5 bases and J 2 bases; nucleotides not matched to a gene: 4. This CDR3 has 14 amino acids. The germline CDR1 and CDR2 sequences are MNHEY and SVGEGT. The CDR3 here is CASSKTSGPYEQYF. The CDR3 region has the DNA TGTGCCAGCAGTAAGACTAGCGGTCCCTACGAGCAGTACTTC.

This chain uses TRBV28 with TRBJ2-7; 9 bases are shared with TRBD2. The CDR3 is made up of 15 amino acids. The J segment lost 2 bases and the V segment lost 2 bases, leaving 4 bases of the junction unmatched. Germline loops: CDR1 MDHEN, CDR2 SYDVKM. CDR3 region: CASSLSGGGAYEQYF. The CDR3 nucleotides read TGTGCCAGCAGTTTAAGCGGCGGGGGGGCCTACGAGCAGTACTTC.

The chain combines TRBV6-1 with TRBJ1-2, with D hard to call. Between the trimmed V and J ends, which lost 0 bases and 6 bases, there was a span of 23 bases. Germline V gene sequence: CDR1 MNHNS, CDR2 SASEGT. This CDR3 spans 18 amino acids. DNA for the CDR3: TGTGCCAGCAGTGAAGCGCTCGGTAGGCTCGCTTCGGGTAATGGCTACACCTTC. This codes for CASSEALGRLASGNGYTF.

The chain is built from TRBV7-9 and TRBJ2-5; 8 nucleotides agree with TRBD1. The J segment lost 1 base and the V segment lost 3 bases, leaving 4 bases of the junction unmatched. Germline V gene sequence: CDR1 SEHNR, CDR2 FQNEAQ (reference sequence). This CDR3 is 15 amino acids long. The CDR3 coding sequence is TGTGCCAGCAGCTTCTGGACAGGGTCCCAAGAGACCCAGTACTTC. It yields the protein CASSFWTGSQETQYF. The complete variable domain, with remaining parts taken from reference TRBV7-9 and TRBJ2-5, reads DTGVSQNPRHKITKRGQNVTFRCDPISEHNRLYWYRQTLGQGPEFLTYFQNEAQLEKSRLLSDRFSAERPKGSFSTLEIQRTEQGDSAMYLCASSFWTGSQETQYFGPGTRLLVL.

This clone turned up a few times. J is TRBJ1-2 and V is TRBV3-1 (or the pseudogene TRBV3-2); 9 positions agree with TRBD1. The CDR3 covers 15 residues. The V segment lost 5 bases and the J segment 3 bases; nucleotides outside the gene matches: 7. Looked up from germline, CDR1 is LGHDT and CDR2 is YNNKEL (reference sequence). In nucleotides, the CDR3 is TGTGCCAGCAGCTCCCAGGACAGGGGTGACTATGGCTACACCTTC. This sequence encodes CASSSQDRGDYGYTF.

The chain joins TRBV25-1 to TRBJ2-3; 11 nucleotides line up with TRBD2. The CDR3 has 14 amino acids. After removal of 8 bases from V and 6 bases from J, the junction contained 7 bases not matched to a gene. Germline CDR1 and CDR2: MGHDK and SYGVNS. The DNA for the CDR3 is TGTGCCAGCGCCACTAGCGGGGGCTCCGATACGCAGTATTTT. Residues: CASATSGGSDTQYF.

The chain uses TRBV3-1 (or the pseudogene TRBV3-2) and TRBJ1-2; D might be TRBD1 (6 bases). Trimming shortened V by 4 bases and J by 4 bases, and 16 bases separated the two germline ends. The CDR3 contains 15 residues. CDR1 and CDR2 from the germline V gene are LGHDT and YNNKEL (reference sequence). DNA of the CDR3: TGTGCCAGCAGCCCCCTAGGGGGTTGGGGCTATGGCTACACCTTC. It yields the protein CASSPLGGWGYGYTF.

The gene calls are TRBV6-5 and TRBJ2-5; 10 bases match TRBD2. The CDR3 totals 15 residues. After removal of 4 bases from V and 5 bases from J, the junction contained 7 bases not matched to a gene. Germline V gives CDR1 MNHEY, CDR2 SVGAGI. This CDR3 is CASSFGAGGRETQYF. DNA of the CDR3: TGTGCCAGCAGTTTTGGAGCGGGGGGGAGGGAGACCCAGTACTTC.

The gene calls are TRBV2 and TRBJ1-3; 8 nucleotides line up with TRBD1. In germline, CDR1 is SNHLY, CDR2 FYNNEI. The CDR3 spans 15 residues. Trimming took 6 bases from V and 0 from J; bases not matched to a gene: 4. The DNA of the CDR3 is TGTGCCAGCAGGGGGGACAGGCACTCTGGAAACACCATATATTTT. It translates to CASRGDRHSGNTIYF.

The chain has TRBV28 and TRBJ2-3; 9 bases are shared with TRBD2. The V segment lost 1 base and the J segment 0 bases; nucleotides outside the gene matches: 8. This CDR3 has 18 residues. Germline loops: CDR1 MDHEN, CDR2 SYDVKM. The CDR3 DNA sequence: TGTGCCAGCAGTTTATCCCCCTGGCGGGGGGGAAGCACAGATACGCAGTATTTT. This encodes CASSLSPWRGGSTDTQYF.

This clone came up a few times. The J gene is TRBJ2-1, the V gene TRBV7-3; no clear D. The CDR3 runs to 12 residues. V was clipped by 5 bases and J by 7 bases, with 9 bases between them. Germline V gives CDR1 SGHTA, CDR2 FQGTGA. The CDR3 DNA sequence: TGTGCCAGCAGCCTGACACCGAATGAGCAGTTCTTC. Its translation is CASSLTPNEQFF.

This sequence joins TRBV7-3 and TRBJ2-1; unclear D gene. Germline V gene sequence: CDR1 SGHTA, CDR2 FQGTGA. The CDR3 has 13 residues. Trimming left V 2 bases short and J 3 bases short, with 5 bases between. CDR3 amino acids: CASSLDNYNEQFF. The CDR3 DNA follows: TGTGCCAGCAGCTTAGACAACTACAATGAGCAGTTCTTC. The full variable domain, with the rest looked up from reference TRBV7-3 and TRBJ2-1, is GAGVSQTPSNKVTEKGKYVELRCDPISGHTALYWYRQSLGQGPEFLIYFQGTGAADDSGLPNDRFFAVRPEGSVSTLKIQRTERGDSAVYLCASSLDNYNEQFFGPGTRLTVL.

The rearrangement joins TRBV6-5 to TRBJ1-1; no clear D. This CDR3 spans 13 amino acids. V lost 7 bases and J lost 0, with 9 bases in between. Germline V lookup: CDR1 MNHEY, CDR2 SVGAGI. CDR3 DNA: TGTGCCAGCACCAACAATATGAACACTGAAGCTTTCTTT. Translating gives CASTNNMNTEAFF.

The rearrangement joins TRBV28 to TRBJ1-4; 7 bases match TRBD1. Unmatched junction bases numbered 6, after V lost 6 bases and J lost 5 bases. The V gene's germline CDR1 is MDHEN and CDR2 SYDVKM. This CDR3 contains 14 residues. The CDR3 sequence is CASSPAGGNEKLFF. The CDR3 DNA sequence: TGTGCCAGCAGCCCCGCAGGGGGGAATGAAAAACTGTTTTTT. Supplemented by reference TRBV28 and TRBJ1-4, the full variable domain reads DVKVTQSSRYLVKRTGEKVFLECVQDMDHENMFWYRQDPGLGLRLIYFSYDVKMKEKGDIPEGYSVSREKKERFSLILESASTNQTSMYLCASSPAGGNEKLFFGSGTQLSVL.

The rearrangement uses TRBV6-2 or TRBV6-3 and TRBJ2-4, with a possible D match to TRBD1 (6 bases). CDR1 is MNHEY, CDR2 SVGEGT, per germline. Trimming removed 6 bases at V and 0 bases at J, with 12 bases between. The CDR3 sequence is 15 residues long. CDR3 sequence (DNA): TGTGCCAGCAGCCAGCTACAGGGAGCCAAAAACATTCAGTACTTC. It is translated as CASSQLQGAKNIQYF.